This record looks at one T cell receptor (beta chain) sequence and its context. The antigen remains unidentified. Original handling: Filtering of immunoSEQ junctional sequences could not match full-length read filtering. Some clones are missing from TCRdb's copy, which holds only in-frame ones; the method was immunoSEQ multiplex PCR. V, J and clone size are those of that table, while D and trimming were read from the DNA. The data hold millions of clones, with 85% to 95% observed a single time. This sample stems from a study of shared clonotypes between healthy human individuals. Study background: The people who gave samples were two women and a few men aged 18 to 49.

Study-wide results and caveats: Clonotypes shared by all four donors outscored non-shared clonotypes in generation probability.

The CDR3 has 17 amino acids. Germline CDR1 and CDR2: SGHKS and YYEKEE (reference sequence). V lost 4 bases and J lost 4; bases outside the gene matches: 12. The naive CD8 population came from CD45RO-negative cells selected for CCR7, without terminally differentiated effector memory CD45RA+ cells. The donors, healthy adults who were HIV-negative, had experienced no recent acute infections or vaccinations. The sequence was collected from a man aged 18 to 29 in good health. Some clones in this sample may be carry-over from other donors' samples. The sample comprised naive CD8+ T cells from PBMCs. The rearrangement links TRBV5-5 to TRBJ2-1, with 9 bases fitting TRBD2. This chain's CDR3 is CASSPLGGRAGYNEQFF. DNA for the CDR3: TGTGCCAGCAGCCCTCTGGGCGGGAGGGCCGGGTACAATGAGCAGTTCTTC. Looking up the rest from reference TRBV5-5 and TRBJ2-1 gives the full variable domain: DAGVTQSPTHLIKTRGQQVTLRCSPISGHKSVSWYQQVLGQGPQFIFQYYEKEERGRGNFPDRFSARQFPNYSSELNVNALLLGDSALYLCASSPLGGRAGYNEQFFGPGTRLTVL.